The rows below give T cell receptor beta chains drawn from one sample of a study of early T cells in non-severe SARS-CoV-2 infection. TCRdb independently ran MiXCR on the 5' RACE reads; one entry per CDR3 protein. The table lists under 40,000 distinct CDR3 sequences, almost 6% of them singletons, with 7.6% in the top ten. Material: whole blood. The receptors were gathered from an adult who was a healthcare worker with PCR-confirmed SARS-CoV-2 infection or an uninfected control (not recorded which). The CDR3 runs from the conserved cysteine through the conserved F or W.

TRBJ2-1,16,TRBV29-1,CSVEDPQGVSYNEQFF
TRBJ2-2,16,TRBV2,CASNPSGNANTGELFF
TRBJ2-5,12,TRBV7-9,CASSLNQETQYF
TRBJ2-3,16,TRBV24-1,CATSDLTSGDTDTQYF
TRBJ2-3,16,TRBV6-2/TRBV6-3,CASSWGLSSAGDTQYF
TRBJ1-5,15,TRBV20-1,CSASRARDRNQPQHF
TRBJ1-1,11,TRBV29-1,CSVDHQGSAFF
TRBJ1-1,13,TRBV2,CARRRQMNTEAFF
TRBJ2-1,11,TRBV18,CASSPDASQFF
TRBJ2-3,17,TRBV6-5,CASSYNPPSGSTDTQYF
TRBJ1-2,15,TRBV5-6,CASSFRGVANYGYTF
TRBJ2-1,15,TRBV28,CASSRHSGTYNEQFF
TRBJ2-5,13,TRBV6-5,CASSAWVRETQYF
TRBJ2-1,15,TRBV7-6,CASSFVGGSYNEQFF
TRBJ2-1,13,TRBV29-1,CSAAWTSSNEQFF
TRBJ2-1,11,TRBV29-1,CSVEVRSEQFF
TRBJ2-3,13,TRBV5-6,CASSLIRLDPKDF
TRBJ2-7,14,TRBV5-6,CASSSGQAAGEQYF
TRBJ1-1,12,TRBV20-1,CSAGGLNTEAFF
TRBJ2-1,14,TRBV5-1,CASSLGMTSGALLF
TRBJ1-4,14,TRBV7-2,CASSLDVTVEKLFF
TRBJ1-1,12,TRBV7-9,CASAPDSTEAFF
TRBJ2-7,14,TRBV7-9,CASSLAHSRYEQYF
TRBJ1-1,14,TRBV7-6,CASSSQGANTEAFF